Listed below are T cell receptor beta chains from one sample, sequenced in a study of blood T cell repertoires in COVID-19. Sequenced by immunoSEQ multiplex PCR; TCRdb stores in-frame clones only, minus some. The sample comprises approximately 300,000 clones, over 75% of which are singletons, and around 6.8% rests with the top ten. The sequencing sample was made of peripheral blood. These receptors were taken from a woman in her 30s with COVID-19, enrolled during active disease. Both conserved end residues are part of each CDR3. A D gene is named only where the DNA matches it firmly. The size entry is marked missing in some rows and otherwise reads once, few, many or a size class.

J gene | D gene | clone size | V gene | CDR3 DNA | CDR3 protein
TRBJ2-7 | NA | NA | TRBV5-5 | TGTGCCAGCAGCTTGGGACTTCTCTACGAGCAGTACTTC | CASSLGLLYEQYF
TRBJ1-4 | NA | NA | TRBV4-1 | TGCGCCAGCAGCCAAGGGCCAACTAATGAAAAACTGTTTTTT | CASSQGPTNEKLFF
TRBJ2-1 | NA | NA | TRBV7-2 | TGTGCCAGCAGCCTAGGACTCGAGTACAATGAGCAGTTCTTC | CASSLGLEYNEQFF
TRBJ2-3 | NA | NA | TRBV27 | TGTGCCAGCAGTTTAGAGCTAGACTCAGATACGCAGTATTTT | CASSLELDSDTQYF
TRBJ1-5 | TRBD1 | NA | TRBV24-1 | TGTGCCACCAGTGATTCAGGGGGGAATCAGCCCCAGCATTTT | CATSDSGGNQPQHF
TRBJ2-1 | TRBD2 | NA | TRBV28 | TGTGCCAGCAGTAGCGGGGGATCCTACAATGAGCAGTTCTTC | CASSSGGSYNEQFF
TRBJ1-2 | NA | NA | TRBV7-9 | TGTGCCAGCAGCTTAGTCCAGGGATACGGCTACACCTTC | CASSLVQGYGYTF
TRBJ2-7 | TRBD2 | NA | TRBV7-2 | TGTGCCAGCAGCTTCCGCCCTAGCGGGAGTCTATACGAGCAGTACTTC | CASSFRPSGSLYEQYF
TRBJ1-2 | NA | NA | TRBV16 | TGTGCCAGCAGCCAATCGGCGGTGAACTATGGCTACACCTTC | CASSQSAVNYGYTF
TRBJ2-1 | TRBD2 | once | TRBV6-6 | TGTGCCAGCAAAGAGACTAGCATTTACAATGAGCAGTTCTTC | CASKETSIYNEQFF
TRBJ2-3 | NA | NA | TRBV7-2 | TGTGCCAGCAGCTTAGGCGGTAGCGGATTCACAGATACGCAGTATTTT | CASSLGGSGFTDTQYF
TRBJ2-5 | NA | once | TRBV7-9 | TGTGCCAGCAGCAATCATCAAGAGACCCAGTACTTC | CASSNHQETQYF
TRBJ1-3 | NA | NA | TRBV10-3 | TGTGCCATCAGTACAGGCTCTGGAAACACCATATATTTT | CAISTGSGNTIYF
TRBJ2-1 | NA | NA | TRBV6-5 | TGTGCCAGCAGAATGACATTTACGACCTACAATGAGCAGTTCTTC | CASRMTFTTYNEQFF
TRBJ2-1 | NA | NA | TRBV5-1 | TGCGCCTGTCGGGTGGGGGCGGGAGCTTACAATGAGCAGTTCTTC | CACRVGAGAYNEQFF
TRBJ2-1 | TRBD1 | NA | TRBV30 | TGTGCCTGGAGTGGGTCCCGACAGGGGCTAACCTACAATGAGCAGTTCTTC | CAWSGSRQGLTYNEQFF
TRBJ2-7 | TRBD2 | NA | TRBV11-2 | TGTGCCAGCAAGTCTAGCGGGGCCTACGAGCAGTACTTC | CASKSSGAYEQYF
TRBJ2-6 | TRBD2 | NA | TRBV6-2/TRBV6-3 | TGTGCCAGCAGTTTTAGACTAGCGGGAGCTCAATCTGGGGCCAACGTCCTGACTTTC | CASSFRLAGAQSGANVLTF
TRBJ2-7 | TRBD1 | once | TRBV15 | TGTGCCACCAGCTTCCGGGACAGGGGGCGAGACGAGCAGTACTTC | CATSFRDRGRDEQYF
TRBJ2-2 | NA | NA | TRBV5-1 | TGCGCCAGCAGCACCGGACAGAACACCGGGGAGCTGTTTTTT | CASSTGQNTGELFF
TRBJ1-4 | NA | NA | TRBV7-9 | TGTGCCAGCAGCTTAGAGGCCGGGGAAAAACTGTTTTTT | CASSLEAGEKLFF
TRBJ1-6 | NA | NA | TRBV9 | TGTGCCAGCAGCGCCCCGGGAGTCAATTCACCCCTCCACTTT | CASSAPGVNSPLHF
TRBJ1-1 | TRBD1 | NA | TRBV27 | TGTGCCAGCAGTCTGACAGGGTCGGTCACTGAAGCTTTCTTT | CASSLTGSVTEAFF
TRBJ2-7 | TRBD2 | NA | TRBV19 | TGTGCCAGTAGTAATGGCGGGAGTTCCTACGAGCAGTACTTC | CASSNGGSSYEQYF
TRBJ1-6 | NA | NA | TRBV7-8 | TGTGCCAGCAGCTTAGGTTCGTCCCCGGCGGCTTCACCCCTCCACTTT | CASSLGSSPAASPLHF
TRBJ2-7 | TRBD2 | NA | TRBV6-2/TRBV6-3 | TGTGCCAGCAGCAAGGGGACTAGCGGGAGCCGCGACGAGCAGTACTTC | CASSKGTSGSRDEQYF
TRBJ2-5 | TRBD2 | NA | TRBV5-3 | TGTGCCTCCGGGCGGGAGCAAGAGACCCAGTACTTC | CASGREQETQYF
TRBJ2-1 | NA | NA | TRBV6-2/TRBV6-3 | TGTGCCAGCAGTTCCTATCACCGCGGATTCTACAATGAGCAGTTCTTC | CASSSYHRGFYNEQFF
TRBJ1-6 | TRBD1 | NA | TRBV9 | TGTGCCAGCAGCGCCGATACAGGGGTCAATTCACCCCTCCACTTT | CASSADTGVNSPLHF
TRBJ2-1 | TRBD1 | NA | TRBV30 | TGTGCCTGGAAGGGGGCGAACGAGAATGAGCAGTTCTTC | CAWKGANENEQFF
TRBJ2-5 | TRBD1 | NA | TRBV5-4 | TGTGCCAGCAGCAAACGGACAGGAACTCACCAAGAGACCCAGTACTTC | CASSKRTGTHQETQYF
TRBJ2-3 | TRBD2 | NA | TRBV14 | TGTGCCAGCAGCCCGACGCGTGGGACTAGCGGGAGGATCCCAGATACGCAGTATTTT | CASSPTRGTSGRIPDTQYF
TRBJ2-7 | TRBD1 | NA | TRBV6-1 | TGTGCCAGCACCCTGACAGGGATCTACGAGCAGTACTTC | CASTLTGIYEQYF
TRBJ2-4 | NA | NA | TRBV7-2 | TGTGCCAGCAGCCTGGGGCGGGGCCGGGAGAACATTCAGTACTTC | CASSLGRGRENIQYF
TRBJ1-2 | TRBD1 | NA | TRBV2 | TGTGCCACAGACAGGGGTGTCTATGGCTACACCTTC | CATDRGVYGYTF
TRBJ2-7 | NA | few | TRBV27 | TGTGCCAGCAGTCTGGACAGCTCCTACGAGCAGTACTTC | CASSLDSSYEQYF
TRBJ1-6 | TRBD1 | NA | TRBV7-9 | TGTGCCAGCAGCCAGGGGGAGTCACCCCTCCACTTT | CASSQGESPLHF
TRBJ2-5 | NA | NA | TRBV6-1 | TGTGCCAGCAGTGAATGGAGGTTAGAGACCCAGTACTTC | CASSEWRLETQYF
TRBJ1-2 | NA | NA | TRBV6-2/TRBV6-3 | TGTGCCAGCAGTTACTGGCAAGTGGACTATGGCTACACCTTC | CASSYWQVDYGYTF
TRBJ1-2 | NA | NA | TRBV21-1 | TGTGCCAGCAGCTTCCCCTGGGACAGTTTCGGCTACACCTTC | CASSFPWDSFGYTF
TRBJ1-6 | TRBD1 | NA | TRBV28 | TGTGCCAGCAGTTCACAAATGACAGGGGGCAATTCACCCCTCCACTTT | CASSSQMTGGNSPLHF
TRBJ2-7 | TRBD1 | NA | TRBV3-1/TRBV3-2 | TGTGCCAGCAGCGGACAGGGGGACTACGAGCAGTACTTC | CASSGQGDYEQYF
TRBJ2-5 | NA | NA | TRBV30 | TGTGCCTGGAGTGTAACAAACAGCCTGAGCGAGACCCAGTACTTC | CAWSVTNSLSETQYF
TRBJ2-7 | NA | NA | TRBV27 | TGTGCCAGCTCTAAAGACAGTTACAGCTCCTACGAGCAGTACTTC | CASSKDSYSSYEQYF
TRBJ2-3 | TRBD2 | NA | TRBV2 | TGTGCCAGCAGTGAAGGGGCTAGCGGGGGTGATACGCAGTATTTT | CASSEGASGGDTQYF
TRBJ1-2 | TRBD1 | NA | TRBV24-1 | TGTGCCACCAGTGATACAGGGGTGGATGGCTACACCTTC | CATSDTGVDGYTF
TRBJ2-3 | TRBD2 | once | TRBV6-2/TRBV6-3 | TGTGCCAGCAGTCCCCTTGGGACTAGCGGATACACAGATACGCAGTATTTT | CASSPLGTSGYTDTQYF
TRBJ2-7 | NA | NA | TRBV29-1 | TGCAGCGTTGATGTGGAGAATACCTACGAGCAGTACTTC | CSVDVENTYEQYF
TRBJ1-2 | TRBD1 | NA | TRBV6-5 | TGTGCCAGCAGTTACGCCCCGGGACAGGGCTTCTATGGCTACACCTTC | CASSYAPGQGFYGYTF
TRBJ2-2 | TRBD1 | NA | TRBV3-1/TRBV3-2 | TGTGCCAGCAGCCTTCACAGGGGGGAAAGGGGGGAGCTGTTTTTT | CASSLHRGERGELFF
TRBJ2-7 | TRBD1 | NA | TRBV7-9 | TGTGCCAGCAGCCCAGGGGGCATCGAGTCCCGCCACGAGCAGTACTTC | CASSPGGIESRHEQYF
TRBJ2-6 | NA | NA | TRBV18 | TGTGCCAGCTCACCACCGGGGCCTGGGGCCAACGTCCTGACTTTC | CASSPPGPGANVLTF
TRBJ2-7 | NA | NA | TRBV10-3 | TGTGCCATCAGTGACCGGACTACCAAGGGCTCCTACGAGCAGTACTTC | CAISDRTTKGSYEQYF
TRBJ1-6 | NA | NA | TRBV30 | TGTGCCTGGAGTAAGGGGGATTCACCCCTCCACTTT | CAWSKGDSPLHF
TRBJ1-2 | NA | few | TRBV4-1 | TGCGCCAGCAGCCAAGATCCGAGGGGGAACTATGGCTACACCTTC | CASSQDPRGNYGYTF